A selection of T cell receptor beta chains follows, all from one sample in a study of blood T cell repertoires in COVID-19. Method: immunoSEQ multiplex PCR; TCRdb's copy keeps in-frame clones and lacks some. The top ten hold approximately 8% of the sample, which has 70,000 or so clones, under 95% seen once. Input material: peripheral blood. These receptors were taken from a human donor in a cohort sampled during active COVID-19. The CDR3 runs from the conserved cysteine through the conserved F or W. A D gene is named only where the DNA matches it firmly. Rows may omit the clone size; those that give it use once, few, many or a size class.

D gene: NA
J gene: TRBJ1-2
clone size: NA
V gene: TRBV27
CDR3 DNA: TGTGCCAGCAGCTGGACCTCGGGGAACTATGGCTACACCTTC
CDR3 protein: CASSWTSGNYGYTF

D gene: TRBD1
J gene: TRBJ1-4
clone size: NA
V gene: TRBV27
CDR3 DNA: TGTGCCAGCAGCCAGGGGGAGTTTAATGAAAAACTGTTTTTT
CDR3 protein: CASSQGEFNEKLFF

D gene: NA
J gene: TRBJ2-7
clone size: NA
V gene: TRBV27
CDR3 DNA: TGTGCCAGCAGTTTAAGACAGGCCTACGAGCAGTACTTC
CDR3 protein: CASSLRQAYEQYF

D gene: TRBD1
J gene: TRBJ2-7
clone size: few
V gene: TRBV10-1
CDR3 DNA: TGCGCCAGCAGTGCGACAGGGGCCTACTACGAGCAGTACTTC
CDR3 protein: CASSATGAYYEQYF

D gene: NA
J gene: TRBJ2-5
clone size: few
V gene: TRBV27
CDR3 DNA: TGTGCCAGCAGTGTACGACAGTCGAGGACGGAGACCCAGTACTTC
CDR3 protein: CASSVRQSRTETQYF

D gene: NA
J gene: TRBJ2-7
clone size: NA
V gene: TRBV9
CDR3 DNA: TGTGCCAGCAGCTCTTGGGGGGGCATAGGGCTGGACGAGCAGTACTTC
CDR3 protein: CASSSWGGIGLDEQYF

D gene: TRBD2
J gene: TRBJ2-1
clone size: NA
V gene: TRBV7-2
CDR3 DNA: TGTGCCAGCAGCGGGCTAGCGGGGTACAATGAGCAGTTCTTC
CDR3 protein: CASSGLAGYNEQFF

D gene: NA
J gene: TRBJ2-6
clone size: NA
V gene: TRBV7-9
CDR3 DNA: TGTGCCAGCAGCTTATTCGACAGCTCTGGGGCCAACGTCCTGACTTTC
CDR3 protein: CASSLFDSSGANVLTF

D gene: NA
J gene: TRBJ1-1
clone size: once
V gene: TRBV12-3/TRBV12-4
CDR3 DNA: TGTGCCAGCAGTCTAACAGATAACACTGAAGCTTTCTTT
CDR3 protein: CASSLTDNTEAFF

D gene: TRBD1
J gene: TRBJ1-2
clone size: NA
V gene: TRBV18
CDR3 DNA: TGTGCCAGCTCACCACCGACGGGGGGGACAGAGGTCAACTATGGCTACACCTTC
CDR3 protein: CASSPPTGGTEVNYGYTF

D gene: TRBD1
J gene: TRBJ1-3
clone size: NA
V gene: TRBV7-2
CDR3 DNA: TGTGCCAGCAGCCCCAGGGGGCAAGGGGGAAACACCATATATTTT
CDR3 protein: CASSPRGQGGNTIYF

D gene: NA
J gene: TRBJ2-7
clone size: NA
V gene: TRBV24-1
CDR3 DNA: TGTGCCACCAGTGATTTAGGGGTGACGGGGCAGTACTTC
CDR3 protein: CATSDLGVTGQYF

D gene: NA
J gene: TRBJ1-2
clone size: NA
V gene: TRBV18
CDR3 DNA: TGTGCCAGCTCACCGGAGGGCGACTATGGCTACACCTTC
CDR3 protein: CASSPEGDYGYTF